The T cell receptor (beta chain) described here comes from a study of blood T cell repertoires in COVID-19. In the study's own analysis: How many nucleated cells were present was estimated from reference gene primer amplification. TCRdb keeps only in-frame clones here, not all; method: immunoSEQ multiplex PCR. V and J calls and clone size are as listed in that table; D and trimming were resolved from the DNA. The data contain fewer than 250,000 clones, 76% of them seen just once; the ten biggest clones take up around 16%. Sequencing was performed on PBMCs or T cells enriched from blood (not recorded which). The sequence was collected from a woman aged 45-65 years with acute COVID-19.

The CDR3 spells CASSLAEAGGRNEQFF. In DNA form, the CDR3 reads TGTGCCAGCAGCTTGGCGGAAGCGGGGGGGCGCAATGAGCAGTTCTTC. The chain employs TRBV5-6 and TRBJ2-1, with 10 bases fitting TRBD2. The CDR3 is 16 amino acids. The V gene's germline CDR1 is SGHDT and CDR2 YYEEEE. V gave up 0 bases and J gave up 6 bases; unmatched junction bases: 6.